Following are 10 T cell receptor beta chains from one sample sequenced in a study of beta chain features in type 1 diabetes. Expressed TCRB transcripts were sequenced because the isolated RNA had all been reverse transcribed beforehand. TCRdb's table, derived via immunoSEQ multiplex PCR, lists solely in-frame clones and lacks some. This table has 150,000 or so clones, about a tenth appearing once. Sequencing was done on a sample of central memory CD4+ T cells from blood. These receptors were collected from a woman in her thirties or forties in good health.

This clone was counted between two and nine times. The CDR3 protein is CSAIGGDEQYF. The CDR3 bases are TGCAGTGCTATTGGGGGCGACGAGCAGTACTTC. The rearrangement joins TRBV20-1 to TRBJ2-7; a weak D match, TRBD1 (6 bases). CDR1 is DFQATT, CDR2 SNEGSKA, per germline (reference sequence). V shed 4 bases and J shed 5 bases, with 9 bases lying between them. This CDR3 has 11 amino acids.

As regards this clone: Other DNA variants within this sample encode the same CDR3. The chain links TRBV2 to TRBJ1-4; the D gene is possibly TRBD1 (5 bases). The length of the CDR3 is 13 residues. Trimming removed 8 bases from V and 8 bases from J, with 15 bases in between. Germline V gene sequence: CDR1 SNHLY, CDR2 FYNNEI. CDR3 coding DNA: TGTGCCAGCTACCGGGCCCGGGGGGAAAAACTGTTTTTT. Its translation: CASYRARGEKLFF.

There are a few counts of this clone. V and J are TRBV23-1 and TRBJ2-2, with 10 bases matching TRBD1. TRBV23-1 is noted as an ORF with a role that remains uncertain. The CDR3 extends over 16 amino acids. V lost 10 bases to trimming and J lost 6 bases; unmatched junction nucleotides: 14. The CDR3 loop is CAIPEFDRGLAGELFF. CDR3 nucleotide sequence: TGCGCCATCCCGGAATTTGACAGGGGGCTCGCCGGGGAGCTGTTTTTT.

In this sample, this clone turned up a few times. The gene calls are TRBV9 and TRBJ2-3, with TRBD2 matching 10 bases. With 3 bases clipped from V and 2 bases from J, the junction kept 12 bases outside the gene matches. Germline V gene sequence: CDR1 SGDLS, CDR2 YYNGEE. This CDR3 comprises 18 residues. The CDR3 region has the DNA TGTGCCAGCAGCGGAGCGGGGGGGAATTCCCGTATCACAGATACGCAGTATTTT. This gives the protein CASSGAGGNSRITDTQYF. Using reference TRBV9 and TRBJ2-3 for the parts outside the CDR3, the full variable domain is DSGVTQTPKHLITATGQRVTLRCSPRSGDLSVYWYQQSLDQGLQFLIQYYNGEERAKGNILERFSAQQFPDLHSELNLSSLELGDSALYFCASSGAGGNSRITDTQYFGPGTRLTVL.

This chain joins TRBV11-2 and TRBJ2-5; D possibly corresponds to TRBD1 (6 bases). The CDR3 contains 13 residues. Germline V gives CDR1 SGHAT, CDR2 FQNNGV. Trimming pared 6 bases from V and 3 bases from J, leaving 11 bases between. In DNA form, the CDR3 reads TGTGCCAGCAGTAGGGGGAGCGAAGAGACCCAGTACTTC. This translates into CASSRGSEETQYF.

The chain has TRBV7-2 and TRBJ1-1; 11 bases are shared with TRBD1. This CDR3 comprises 18 residues. Germline V gene sequence: CDR1 SGHTA, CDR2 FQGNSA. Trimming at V came to 1 base and at J to 0 bases, leaving 7 bases not matched to a gene. The CDR3 reads CASSLVGTGGNMNTEAFF. CDR3 nucleotide sequence: TGTGCCAGCAGCTTAGTGGGGACAGGGGGGAACATGAACACTGAAGCTTTCTTT.

The genes are TRBV21-1 and TRBJ1-5. TRBV21-1 is deemed a pseudogene. The CDR3 contains 15 residues. The CDR3 nucleotides read TGTGCCAGCATCAGGGGAGGGGTTAGCAATCAGCCCCAGCATTTT. It translates to CASIRGGVSNQPQHF.

This clone was seen a handful of times. The rearrangement uses TRBV18 and TRBJ1-1; perhaps TRBD1 as D (5 bases). The V end was cut by 0 bases, the J end by 1 base, with 9 bases between. Germline V lookup: CDR1 KGHSH, CDR2 LQKENI. This CDR3 has 15 residues. The CDR3 DNA reads as TGTGCCAGCTCACCACCGTCGACAGCGAACACTGAAGCTTTCTTT. It codes for CASSPPSTANTEAFF. The whole variable domain, remainder taken from reference TRBV18 and TRBJ1-1, is NAGVMQNPRHLVRRRGQEARLRCSPMKGHSHVYWYRQLPEEGLKFMVYLQKENIIDESGMPKERFSAEFPKEGPSILRIQQVVRGDSAAYFCASSPPSTANTEAFFGQGTRLTVV.

V gene TRBV10-3 combines with J gene TRBJ2-3, with TRBD2 as a possible D gene (6 bases). Trimming took off 0 bases at V and 2 bases at J, with 15 bases between the two ends. This CDR3 comprises 17 residues. The germline V gene encodes CDR1 ENHRY and CDR2 SYGVKD. As DNA, the CDR3 is TGTGCCATCAGTGAGTCGAGTGCTGGCGGGGTCACAGATACGCAGTATTTT. Its protein product is CAISESSAGGVTDTQYF.

The chain carries TRBV7-2 and TRBJ2-7; D is undetermined. The CDR3 is 13 amino acids. V lost 5 bases and J 2 bases, leaving 10 bases between the germline ends. CDR1 is SGHTA and CDR2 is FQGNSA in the germline V gene. In DNA, the CDR3 is TGTGCCAGCAGCCTCATGGGCCCCTACGAGCAGTACTTC. Translated, it gives CASSLMGPYEQYF.